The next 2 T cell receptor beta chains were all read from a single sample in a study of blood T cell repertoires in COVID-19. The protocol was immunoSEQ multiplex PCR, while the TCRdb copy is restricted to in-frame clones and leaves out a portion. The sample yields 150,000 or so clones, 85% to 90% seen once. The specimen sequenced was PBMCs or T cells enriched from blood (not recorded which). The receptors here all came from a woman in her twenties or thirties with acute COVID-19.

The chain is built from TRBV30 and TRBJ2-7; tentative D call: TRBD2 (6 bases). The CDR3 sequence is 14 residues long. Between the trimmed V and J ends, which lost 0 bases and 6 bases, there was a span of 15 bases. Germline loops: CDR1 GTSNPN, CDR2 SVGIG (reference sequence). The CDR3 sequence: CAWSVPGAAPEQYF. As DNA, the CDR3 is TGTGCCTGGAGTGTACCGGGAGCAGCACCCGAGCAGTACTTC.

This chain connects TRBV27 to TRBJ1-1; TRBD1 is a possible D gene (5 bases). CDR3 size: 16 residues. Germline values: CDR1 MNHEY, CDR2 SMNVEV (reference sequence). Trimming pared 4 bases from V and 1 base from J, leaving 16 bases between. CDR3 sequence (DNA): TGTGCCAGCAGTTCCCAGCCGTTAACAGGGAACACTGAAGCTTTCTTT. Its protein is CASSSQPLTGNTEAFF.